The 29 T cell receptor beta chains in this list originate from one sample, sequenced in a study of early T cells in non-severe SARS-CoV-2 infection. TCRdb recomputed calls from the 5' RACE reads with MiXCR, one row per CDR3 protein. Counted here are about 52,000 distinct CDR3 sequences, 11% occurring once; the ten biggest clones make up 9.5% to 13%. Input material: whole blood. The receptors were sampled from an adult who was a healthcare worker with PCR-confirmed SARS-CoV-2 infection or an uninfected control (not recorded which).

In its sample, this clonotype was seen many times. The rearrangement links TRBV28 to TRBJ2-7, with no clear D. This CDR3 has 11 residues. Germline V CDR1 and CDR2: MDHEN, SYDVKM. With 4 bases removed from V and 1 base from J, the gap between germline ends came to 2 bases. In DNA, the CDR3 is TGTGCCAGCAGTTGGTCCTACGAGCAGTACTTC. Its protein is CASSWSYEQYF.

This clonotype was counted ten times or more. This chain connects TRBV9 to TRBJ2-1, with a tentative D call TRBD2 (5 bases). The length of the CDR3 is 14 residues. Germline assignment: CDR1 SGDLS and CDR2 YYNGEE. Between the trimmed V and J ends, which lost 1 base and 6 bases, there was a span of 11 bases. The CDR3 DNA follows: TGTGCCAGCAGCGTAAAACTAGTGGGCAATGAGCAGTTCTTC. It encodes CASSVKLVGNEQFF.

This clonotype was recorded at least ten times. The chain couples TRBV4-2 to TRBJ1-3; D is unclear. Germline V lookup: CDR1 LGHNA, CDR2 YNFKEQ. V lost 2 bases and J 4 bases, leaving 6 bases between the germline ends. The CDR3 contains 13 residues. CDR3 bases: TGTGCCAGCAGCCAAACGGTAGGAAACACCATATATTTT. It encodes CASSQTVGNTIYF.

This clonotype was counted ten times or more. The chain has TRBV11-2 and TRBJ2-7; no definite D call. Germline loops: CDR1 SGHAT, CDR2 FQNNGV. The CDR3 spans 14 residues. The V and J ends lost 0 bases and 3 bases respectively, with 9 bases between them. CDR3 sequence (DNA): TGTGCCAGCAGCTTAGATTGGGTGTACTACGAGCAGTACTTC. This sequence encodes CASSLDWVYYEQYF.

This rearrangement joins TRBV28 to TRBJ1-4, with 8 nucleotides matching TRBD1. Per germline, CDR1 MDHEN and CDR2 SYDVKM. The CDR3 loop spans 16 amino acids. With V trimmed by 0 bases and J by 8 bases, 8 bases remained unmatched. Written as DNA, the CDR3 is TGTGCCAGCAGTTTATGGAGACAGGGGTCTAGGGAAAAACTGTTTTTT. This codes for CASSLWRQGSREKLFF.

The genes are TRBV30 and TRBJ2-2; 9 nucleotides agree with TRBD1. V was clipped by 0 bases and J by 5 bases; unmatched bases: 4. Germline V gives CDR1 GTSNPN, CDR2 SVGIG (reference sequence). The CDR3 covers 15 residues. The CDR3 protein is CAWSVGTGPTGELFF. The CDR3 DNA sequence: TGTGCCTGGAGTGTAGGGACAGGGCCGACCGGGGAGCTGTTTTTT.

In its sample, this clonotype was seen many times. V and J are TRBV6-5 and TRBJ1-2; TRBD1 might be the D (6 bases). This CDR3 has 15 amino acids. V was cut by 7 bases and J by 3 bases, with 18 bases left in between. Germline V lookup: CDR1 MNHEY, CDR2 SVGAGI. The CDR3 spells CASTRFGRGDYGYTF. CDR3 bases: TGTGCCAGCACTAGGTTCGGCAGGGGAGACTATGGCTACACCTTC.

Ten or more counts support this clonotype. The chain links TRBV12-3 or TRBV12-4 to TRBJ1-2; a weak D match, TRBD1 (5 bases). Trimming took 4 bases from V and 4 from J, leaving 16 bases between them. The CDR3 totals 15 residues. The CDR3 is CASSYQGGSAYGYTF. The CDR3 region has the DNA TGTGCCAGCAGTTACCAGGGAGGTTCTGCCTATGGCTACACCTTC.

The chain uses TRBV2 and TRBJ1-5; no clear D. The germline V and J ends were trimmed by 3 bases and 7 bases, with 16 bases remaining between them. The CDR3 contains 15 residues. Germline CDR1 and CDR2: SNHLY and FYNNEI. The CDR3 is CASSDKTPTAQPQHF. Written as DNA, the CDR3 is TGTGCCAGCAGTGATAAGACACCCACTGCGCAGCCCCAGCATTTT.

The chain employs TRBV2 and TRBJ2-7; 9 nucleotides match TRBD2. The trim removed 6 bases at V and 6 bases at J, leaving 9 bases unmatched. The CDR3 has 14 residues. Germline CDR1 reads SNHLY; CDR2 reads FYNNEI. The CDR3 spells CASRASGRLGEQYF. In DNA, the CDR3 is TGTGCCAGCAGGGCAAGCGGGAGGTTGGGCGAGCAGTACTTC. The full variable domain, rest sourced from reference TRBV2 and TRBJ2-7, is EPEVTQTPSHQVTQMGQEVILRCVPISNHLYFYWYRQILGQKVEFLVSFYNNEISEKSEIFDDQFSVERPDGSNFTLKIRSTKLEDSAMYFCASRASGRLGEQYFGPGTRLTVT.

V and J are TRBV25-1 and TRBJ2-3; D ambiguous. Germline loops: CDR1 MGHDK, CDR2 SYGVNS. This CDR3 spans 12 amino acids. The V and J ends lost 5 bases and 1 base respectively, with 4 bases between them. Here the CDR3 reads CASSSRTDTQYF. CDR3 nucleotides: TGTGCCAGCAGTTCCCGCACAGATACGCAGTATTTT.

This clonotype was detected a few times. The chain combines TRBV6-5 with TRBJ2-1; tentative D call: TRBD2 (6 bases). The germline V gene has CDR1 MNHEY and CDR2 SVGAGI. The CDR3 extends over 14 amino acids. Trimming left V 5 bases short and J 8 bases short, with 16 bases between. The CDR3 nucleotides are TGTGCCAGCAGTGCACTCGGGGACTGGGATGAGCAGTTCTTC. The encoded protein is CASSALGDWDEQFF.

The chain employs TRBV2 and TRBJ2-1, with TRBD2 identical over 9 bases. The CDR3 totals 14 residues. V trimming: 7 bases; J trimming: 9 bases; junction bases outside the gene matches: 10. CDR1 is SNHLY, CDR2 FYNNEI, per germline. The CDR3 bases are TGTGCCAGCACGCCTAGCGGGATATTTGGTGAGCAGTTCTTC. It is translated as CASTPSGIFGEQFF.

This clonotype appeared a few times. The chain couples TRBV29-1 to TRBJ1-4; TRBD1 might be the D (5 bases). V lost 4 bases to trimming and J lost 8 bases, with 14 bases between them. This CDR3 is 13 amino acids long. CDR1 is SQVTM and CDR2 is ANQGSEA in the germline V gene. CDR3: CSVARAGGEKLFF. Written as DNA, the CDR3 is TGCAGCGTTGCACGGGCTGGGGGAGAAAAACTGTTTTTT.

In its sample, this clonotype was seen many times. The J gene is TRBJ2-5, the V gene TRBV10-1; maybe TRBD1 (6 bases). This CDR3 spans 15 amino acids. V gave up 0 bases and J gave up 6 bases, with 14 bases separating them. Looked up from germline, CDR1 is WNHNN and CDR2 is SYGVQD (reference sequence). The CDR3 DNA reads TGCGCCAGCAGTGAGTCGTCAGGGGCTGGAAAGACCCAGTACTTC. Its protein product is CASSESSGAGKTQYF.

This clonotype was recorded a few times. One base away lies a much larger clone, so this may be a sequencing read error. The chain has TRBV29-1 and TRBJ1-4, with 7 bases identical to TRBD1. The CDR3 loop spans 13 amino acids. Losses at the gene ends were 6 bases for V and 8 bases for J; bases not matched to a gene: 9. Germline V gene lookup returns CDR1 SQVTM and CDR2 ANQGSEA. CDR3 protein: CSVDREMEEKLFF. CDR3 nucleotides: TGCAGCGTCGACAGGGAGATGGAGGAAAAACTGTTTTTT.

At least ten counts were recorded for this clonotype. The V and J genes are TRBV24-1 and TRBJ1-4; TRBD1 is a possible D gene (6 bases). V dropped 4 bases and J dropped 7 bases, with 12 bases sitting between them. The CDR3 has 14 residues. Germline lookup yields CDR1 KGHDR and CDR2 SFDVKD. The CDR3 reads CATSETGLGEKLFF. CDR3 DNA sequence: TGTGCCACCAGTGAAACAGGGCTCGGTGAAAAACTGTTTTTT.

This clonotype was seen a handful of times. This sequence joins TRBV11-2 and TRBJ2-7, with 10 bases fitting TRBD1. The V and J ends lost 4 bases and 2 bases, in that order; junction bases with no gene match: 5. Germline lookup yields CDR1 SGHAT and CDR2 FQNNGV. The CDR3 covers 15 residues. CDR3: CASSSGQGIPYEQYF. The CDR3 DNA follows: TGTGCCAGCAGCTCGGGACAGGGGATTCCCTACGAGCAGTACTTC.

The rearrangement joins TRBV5-4 to TRBJ1-3; the D gene is possibly TRBD1 (6 bases). Germline CDR1 reads SGHNT; CDR2 reads YYREEE (reference sequence). The CDR3 contains 14 residues. V was trimmed by 1 base and J by 6 bases, leaving 11 bases between them. The CDR3 reads CASSLRDTENTIYF. In DNA form, the CDR3 reads TGTGCCAGCAGCTTGAGGGACACAGAAAACACCATATATTTT.

The chain carries TRBV2 and TRBJ2-2; 7 bases map to TRBD2. Germline V gene lookup returns CDR1 SNHLY and CDR2 FYNNEI. The ends lost 5 bases at V and 4 bases at J; junction bases unmatched: 10. This CDR3 spans 16 amino acids. The CDR3 DNA reads TGTGCCAGCAGTCCCCAGGGAGGGGAATTCACCGGGGAGCTGTTTTTT. Its protein product is CASSPQGGEFTGELFF.

The chain uses TRBV3-1 and TRBJ1-2; D gene unclear. The V and J ends lost 1 base and 4 bases respectively, with 10 bases between them. The CDR3 runs 14 residues. Germline CDR1 LGHDT, CDR2 YNNKEL (reference sequence). The CDR3 DNA reads TGTGCCAGCAGCCAAGGTTCGGCAGTCTATGGCTACACCTTC. Residues: CASSQGSAVYGYTF.

This chain links TRBV6-5 with TRBJ2-7, with no clear D. Germline V gives CDR1 MNHEY, CDR2 SVGAGI. V shed 4 bases and J shed 2 bases, with 12 bases lying between them. This CDR3 is 14 amino acids long. CDR3 sequence (DNA): TGTGCCAGCAGTTCGATCCGAGCCCCCTACGAGCAGTACTTC. This gives the protein CASSSIRAPYEQYF.

The sample holds many counts of this clonotype. The V call is TRBV29-1, the J call TRBJ2-7, with D possibly TRBD1 on 6 matching bases. CDR1 SQVTM and CDR2 ANQGSEA come from the germline V gene. Between the trimmed V and J ends, which lost 0 bases and 7 bases, there was a span of 13 bases. The CDR3 spans 13 residues. The CDR3 spells CSVEDPGVGEQYF. CDR3 bases: TGCAGCGTTGAAGATCCAGGGGTGGGGGAGCAGTACTTC.

This chain joins TRBV29-1 and TRBJ2-5; D call uncertain. This CDR3 comprises 14 residues. Germline loops: CDR1 SQVTM, CDR2 ANQGSEA. V lost 0 bases, J lost 2 bases, and 10 bases lay in between. The CDR3 DNA reads as TGCAGCGTTGAAGATCTCTTTTTACAAGAGACCCAGTACTTC. This encodes CSVEDLFLQETQYF. Drawing the rest from reference TRBV29-1 and TRBJ2-5, the complete variable domain is SAVISQKPSRDICQRGTSLTIQCQVDSQVTMMFWYRQQPGQSLTLIATANQGSEATYESGFVIDKFPISRPNLTFSTLTVSNMSPEDSSIYLCSVEDLFLQETQYFGPGTRLLVL.

This clonotype was found many times. The chain carries TRBV10-2 and TRBJ2-7; TRBD2 aligns across 10 bases. This CDR3 comprises 14 residues. CDR1 and CDR2 from the germline V gene are WSHSY and SAAADI. Trimming removed 6 bases from V and 5 bases from J; junction bases left unmatched: 7. In DNA form, the CDR3 reads TGCGCCAGCAGACCCATAGCGGGAGGAAACGAGCAGTACTTC. It yields the protein CASRPIAGGNEQYF.

CDR3 residues: CASSQDQGGSTDTQYF. The CDR3 nucleotides are TGTGCCAGCAGCCAAGATCAGGGGGGGAGCACAGATACGCAGTATTTT. The chain is built from TRBV3-1 and TRBJ2-3, with D perhaps assigned TRBD1 or TRBD2 (7 bases each). Trimming pared 0 bases from V and 0 bases from J, leaving 10 bases between. The CDR3 consists of 16 residues. Germline values: CDR1 LGHDT, CDR2 YNNKEL (reference sequence).

This clonotype showed up just a few times. V usage is TRBV10-3 and J usage is TRBJ2-3; TRBD2 matches 10 bases. CDR1 ENHRY and CDR2 SYGVKD come from the germline V gene. The CDR3 contains 20 residues. Trimming at V came to 6 bases and at J to 5 bases, leaving 23 bases not matched to a gene. This chain's CDR3 is CAISARTSGERGHTRDTQYF. The CDR3 DNA is TGTGCCATCAGCGCCAGAACTAGCGGGGAGCGAGGTCATACGCGAGATACGCAGTATTTT.

The sample holds many counts of this clonotype. This sequence joins TRBV11-2 and TRBJ2-7, with D maybe TRBD2 (5 bases). CDR3 length: 14 amino acids. V lost 5 bases, J lost 1 base, and 12 bases lay in between. The V gene's germline CDR1 is SGHAT and CDR2 FQNNGV. CDR3 sequence reads: CASSRWGVSYEQYF. Written as DNA, the CDR3 is TGTGCCAGCAGCCGGTGGGGAGTTTCCTACGAGCAGTACTTC.

The V call is TRBV7-8, the J call TRBJ2-1; 7 bases are a match to TRBD1. The CDR3 covers 15 residues. CDR1 and CDR2 (germline): SGHVS, FQNEAQ. V trimming: 4 bases; J trimming: 2 bases; junction bases outside the gene matches: 5. Here the CDR3 DNA reads TGTGCCAGCAGCTCATACAGGGGCACCTACAATGAGCAGTTCTTC. It yields the protein CASSSYRGTYNEQFF.